The present TCR beta chain was sequenced within a study of blood T cells in healthy people across ages. Findings and caveats of the study: Calculation of diversity from one million T cells yielded estimates considered to be underestimates.

About this clonotype itself: Its target is unknown.

Primers used in a second PCR of about 7 to 11 cycles were a sample-barcoded 5' primer and a J-beta primer mix. TCRdb ran MiXCR on the 5' RACE reads and lists one entry per CDR3 protein. The sample consists of around 1.5 million distinct CDR3 sequences, 30% to 40% of them appearing once. The CDR3 covers 12 residues. CDR1 is SEHNR, CDR2 FQNEAQ, per germline (reference sequence). The J segment lost 15 bases and the V segment lost 3 bases, leaving 6 bases of the junction unmatched. Sequencing used blood. This receptor was identified in a woman younger than 45 in good health. This sequence joins TRBV7-9 and TRBJ1-5; 9 bases line up with TRBD1. In DNA, the CDR3 is TGTGCCAGCAGCTTGCCGGGACAGGGAAGGCATTTT. Amino acids: CASSLPGQGRHF.